The clone carrying this TCR beta chain showed up just a few times. As yet, its antigen is unknown. This record comes from a study of CD8 T cells in ankylosing spondylitis. General study findings and limits: Blood from ankylosing spondylitis patients appeared to carry a characteristic roughly 8-variant TCR beta motif.

V was shortened by 3 bases and J by 8 bases, with 23 bases between the two germline ends. Per the germline V gene, CDR1 is DFQATT and CDR2 is SNEGSKA (reference sequence). There are 16 residues in the CDR3. Library preparation for TCR beta used quantitative 5'-RACE with molecular barcodes. In TCRdb, the 5' RACE reads were re-called with MiXCR into one record per CDR3 protein. The sample holds under 950,000 distinct CDR3 sequences, under 20% seen once. The chain has TRBV20-1 and TRBJ2-1; D possibly corresponds to TRBD2 (5 bases). The sequenced sample consisted of blood, either unsorted or a sorted T cell fraction (not recorded which). The sequence came from a male donor with ankylosing spondylitis. In nucleotides, the CDR3 is TGCAGTGCTAGCCCCACTCTAGCACGCGGGTTCGATGAGCAGTTCTTC. This codes for CSASPTLARGFDEQFF.